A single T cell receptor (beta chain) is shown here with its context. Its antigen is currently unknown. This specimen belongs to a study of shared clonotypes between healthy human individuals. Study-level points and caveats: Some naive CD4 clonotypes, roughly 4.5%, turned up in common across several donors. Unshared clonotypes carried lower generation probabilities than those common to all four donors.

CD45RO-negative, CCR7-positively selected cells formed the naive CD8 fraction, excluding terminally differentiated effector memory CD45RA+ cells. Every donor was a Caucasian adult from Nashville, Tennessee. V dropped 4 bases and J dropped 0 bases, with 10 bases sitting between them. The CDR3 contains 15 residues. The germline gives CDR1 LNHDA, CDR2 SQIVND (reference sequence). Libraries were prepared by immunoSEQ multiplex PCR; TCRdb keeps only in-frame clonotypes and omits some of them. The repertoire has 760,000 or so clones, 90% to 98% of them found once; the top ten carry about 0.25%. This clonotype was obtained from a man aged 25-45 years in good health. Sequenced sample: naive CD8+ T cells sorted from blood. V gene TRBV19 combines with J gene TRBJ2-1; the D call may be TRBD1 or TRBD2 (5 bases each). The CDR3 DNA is TGTGCCAGTAGTAAAGGGACCAGCTCCTACAATGAGCAGTTCTTC. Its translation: CASSKGTSSYNEQFF.